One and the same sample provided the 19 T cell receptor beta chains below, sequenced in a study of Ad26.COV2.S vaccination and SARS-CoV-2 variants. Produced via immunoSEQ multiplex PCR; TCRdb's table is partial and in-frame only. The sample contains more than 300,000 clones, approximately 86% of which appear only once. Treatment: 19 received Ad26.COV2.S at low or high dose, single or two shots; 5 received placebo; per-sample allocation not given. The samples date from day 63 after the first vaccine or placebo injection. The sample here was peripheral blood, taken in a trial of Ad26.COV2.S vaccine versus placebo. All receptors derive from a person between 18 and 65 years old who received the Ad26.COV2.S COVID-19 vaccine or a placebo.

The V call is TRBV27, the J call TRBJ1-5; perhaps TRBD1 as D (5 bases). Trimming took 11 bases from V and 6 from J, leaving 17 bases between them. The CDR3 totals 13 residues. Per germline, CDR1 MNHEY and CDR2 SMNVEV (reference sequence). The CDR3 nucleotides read TGTGCCGCGCGCGGGGGGGTTGGTCAGCCCCAGCATTTT. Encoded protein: CAARGGVGQPQHF.

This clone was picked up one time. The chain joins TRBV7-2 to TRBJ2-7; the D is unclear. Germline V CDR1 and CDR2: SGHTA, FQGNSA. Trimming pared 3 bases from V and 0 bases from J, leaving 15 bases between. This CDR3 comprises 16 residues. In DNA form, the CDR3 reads TGTGCCAGCAGCTTTTATGTCCAGGCAGTCTCCTACGAGCAGTACTTC. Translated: CASSFYVQAVSYEQYF.

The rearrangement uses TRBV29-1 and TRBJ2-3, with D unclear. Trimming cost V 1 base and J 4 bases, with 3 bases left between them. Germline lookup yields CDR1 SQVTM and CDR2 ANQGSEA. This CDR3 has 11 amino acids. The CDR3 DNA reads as TGCAGCGTTGAAGGGGCAGATACGCAGTATTTT. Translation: CSVEGADTQYF.

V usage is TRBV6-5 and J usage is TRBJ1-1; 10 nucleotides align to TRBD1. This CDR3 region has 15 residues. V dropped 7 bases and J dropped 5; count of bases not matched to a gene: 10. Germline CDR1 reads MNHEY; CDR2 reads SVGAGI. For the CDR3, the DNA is TGTGCCAGCATGACAGGGGGCGCGGGTACTACTGAAGCTTTCTTT. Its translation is CASMTGGAGTTEAFF.

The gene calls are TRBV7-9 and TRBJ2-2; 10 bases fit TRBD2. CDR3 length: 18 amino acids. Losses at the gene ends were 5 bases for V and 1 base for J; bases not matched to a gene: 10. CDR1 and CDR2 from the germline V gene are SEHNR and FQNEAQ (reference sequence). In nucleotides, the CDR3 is TGTGCCAGCAGCCATAAGACTCGACTAGCGGGGAACACCGGGGAGCTGTTTTTT. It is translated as CASSHKTRLAGNTGELFF.

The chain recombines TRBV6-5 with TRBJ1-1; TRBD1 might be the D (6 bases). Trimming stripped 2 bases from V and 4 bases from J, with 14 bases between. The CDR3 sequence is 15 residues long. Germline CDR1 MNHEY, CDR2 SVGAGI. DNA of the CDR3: TGTGCCAGCAGTTACCAGACAGGTCGCGGCACTGAAGCTTTCTTT. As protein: CASSYQTGRGTEAFF.

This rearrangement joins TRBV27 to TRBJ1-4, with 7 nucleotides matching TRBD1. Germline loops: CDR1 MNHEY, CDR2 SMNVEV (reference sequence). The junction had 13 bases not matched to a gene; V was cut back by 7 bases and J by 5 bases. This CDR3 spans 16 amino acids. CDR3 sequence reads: CASKRQGVSGNEKLFF. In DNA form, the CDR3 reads TGTGCCAGCAAACGACAGGGAGTATCGGGGAATGAAAAACTGTTTTTT.

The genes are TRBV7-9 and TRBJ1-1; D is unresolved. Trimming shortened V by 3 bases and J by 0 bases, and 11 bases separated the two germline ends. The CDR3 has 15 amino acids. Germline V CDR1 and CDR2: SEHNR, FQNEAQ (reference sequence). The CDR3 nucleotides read TGTGCCAGCAGCTTCTGGACCGGTATGAACACTGAAGCTTTCTTT. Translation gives CASSFWTGMNTEAFF.

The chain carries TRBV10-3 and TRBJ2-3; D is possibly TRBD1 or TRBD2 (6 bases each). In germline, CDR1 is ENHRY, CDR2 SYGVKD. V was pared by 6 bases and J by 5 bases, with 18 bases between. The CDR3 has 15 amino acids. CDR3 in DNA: TGTGCCATCAGCGAGGGGGGCGCAGTAGGAGATACGCAGTATTTT. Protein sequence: CAISEGGAVGDTQYF.

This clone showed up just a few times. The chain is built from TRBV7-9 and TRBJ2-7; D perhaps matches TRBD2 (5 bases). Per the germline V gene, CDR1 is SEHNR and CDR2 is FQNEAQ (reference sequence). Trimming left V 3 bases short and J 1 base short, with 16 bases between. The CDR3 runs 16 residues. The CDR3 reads CASSLPRTVGSYEQYF. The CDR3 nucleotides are TGTGCCAGCAGCTTGCCGAGGACTGTGGGATCCTACGAGCAGTACTTC.

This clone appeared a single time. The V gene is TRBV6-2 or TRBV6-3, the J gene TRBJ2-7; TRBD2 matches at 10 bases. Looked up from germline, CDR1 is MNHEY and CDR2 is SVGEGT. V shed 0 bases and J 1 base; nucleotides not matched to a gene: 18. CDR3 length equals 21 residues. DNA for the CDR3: TGTGCCAGCAGTTACTCGATCGTGACTAGCGGGTCCCACTTTACATCCTACGAGCAGTACTTC. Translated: CASSYSIVTSGSHFTSYEQYF.

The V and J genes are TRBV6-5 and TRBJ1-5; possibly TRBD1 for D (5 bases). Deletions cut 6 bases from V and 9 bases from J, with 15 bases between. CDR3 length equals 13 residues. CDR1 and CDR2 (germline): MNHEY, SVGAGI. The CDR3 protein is CASRRDPVRPQHF. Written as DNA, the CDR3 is TGTGCCAGCAGGAGGGACCCGGTACGGCCCCAGCATTTT.

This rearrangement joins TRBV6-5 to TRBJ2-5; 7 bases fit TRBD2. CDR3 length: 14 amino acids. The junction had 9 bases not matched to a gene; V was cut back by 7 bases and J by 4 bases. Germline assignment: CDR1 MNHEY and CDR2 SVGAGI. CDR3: CASTTMGGGETQYF. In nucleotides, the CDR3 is TGTGCCAGCACCACAATGGGCGGGGGAGAGACCCAGTACTTC.

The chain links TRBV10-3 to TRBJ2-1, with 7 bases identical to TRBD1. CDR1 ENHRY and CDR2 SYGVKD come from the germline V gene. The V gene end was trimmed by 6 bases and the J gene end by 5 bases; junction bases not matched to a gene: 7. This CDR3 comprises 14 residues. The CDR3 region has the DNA TGTGCCATCAGGGGACAGTCGCAGGACAATGAGCAGTTCTTC. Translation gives CAIRGQSQDNEQFF.

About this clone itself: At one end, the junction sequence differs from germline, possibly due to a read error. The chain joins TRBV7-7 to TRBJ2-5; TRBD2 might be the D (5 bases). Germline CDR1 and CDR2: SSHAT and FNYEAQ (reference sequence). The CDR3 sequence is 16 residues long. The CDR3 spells CASSLGPRGNQETQYF. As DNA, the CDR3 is TGTGCTAGCAGCTTAGGCCCTAGAGGGAACCAAGAGACCCAGTACTTC. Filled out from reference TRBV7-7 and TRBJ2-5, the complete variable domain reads GAGVSQSPRYKVTKRGQDVTLRCDPISSHATLYWYQQALGQGPEFLTYFNYEAQPDKSGLPSDRFSAERPEGSISTLTIQRTEQRDSAMYRCASSLGPRGNQETQYFGPGTRLLVL.

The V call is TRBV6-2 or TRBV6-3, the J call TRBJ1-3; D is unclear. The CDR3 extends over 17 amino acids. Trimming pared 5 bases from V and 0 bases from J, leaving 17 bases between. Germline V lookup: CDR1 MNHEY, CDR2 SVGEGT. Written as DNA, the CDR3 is TGTGCCAGCAGTCGGGCGAGCGCTCAACTCTCTGGAAACACCATATATTTT. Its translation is CASSRASAQLSGNTIYF.

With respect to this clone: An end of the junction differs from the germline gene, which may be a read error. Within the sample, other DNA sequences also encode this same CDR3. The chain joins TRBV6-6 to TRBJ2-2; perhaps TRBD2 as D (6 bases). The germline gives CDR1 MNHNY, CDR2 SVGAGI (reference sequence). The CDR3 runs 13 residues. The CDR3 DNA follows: TGTGCCAGCAGGCCGGGACTCACCGGAGAGCTGTTTTTT. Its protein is CASRPGLTGELFF.

CDR3 protein: CASSQDLGGGADTQYF. The CDR3 bases are TGCGCCAGCAGCCAAGATCTAGGCGGTGGTGCAGATACGCAGTATTTT. The rearrangement joins TRBV4-3 to TRBJ2-3; D unresolved. Trimming left V 0 bases short and J 4 bases short, with 14 bases between. Germline CDR1 and CDR2: LGHNA and YSLEER. The CDR3 length is 16 residues.

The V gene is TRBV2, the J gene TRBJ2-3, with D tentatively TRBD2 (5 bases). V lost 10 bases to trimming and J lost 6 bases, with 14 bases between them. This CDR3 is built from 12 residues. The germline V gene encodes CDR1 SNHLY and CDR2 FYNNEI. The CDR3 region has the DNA TGTGCCACGCGAGGGATTGATGATACGCAGTATTTT. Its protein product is CATRGIDDTQYF.